Shown below are 26 T cell receptor beta chains from a single sample sequenced in a study of T cell responses to AZD1222 COVID-19 vaccine. Using immunoSEQ multiplex PCR, the repertoire was profiled, and TCRdb retains in-frame clones only, with some absent. This repertoire shows 150,000 to 200,000 clones, approximately 89% found once; its top ten account for around 1.6%. The sequencing used peripheral blood, collected 28 days after the second AZD1222 dose. Receptor source: an adult who received the AZD1222 COVID-19 vaccine.

A single count supports this clone. This chain links TRBV2 with TRBJ1-1; no clear D. The CDR3 has 15 amino acids. Germline V gene lookup returns CDR1 SNHLY and CDR2 FYNNEI. V gave up 6 bases and J gave up 0 bases, with 14 bases separating them. DNA of the CDR3: TGTGCCAGCAGAGCCGTAGTGGGTCTGAACACTGAAGCTTTCTTT. Its translation: CASRAVVGLNTEAFF. Variable domain in full (rest from reference TRBV2 and TRBJ1-1): EPEVTQTPSHQVTQMGQEVILRCVPISNHLYFYWYRQILGQKVEFLVSFYNNEISEKSEIFDDQFSVERPDGSNFTLKIRSTKLEDSAMYFCASRAVVGLNTEAFFGQGTRLTVV.

CDR3 loop: CSVVRGPGELFF. The CDR3 DNA is TGCAGCGTTGTTCGGGGGCCGGGGGAGCTGTTTTTT. The chain employs TRBV29-1 and TRBJ2-2; possibly TRBD1 or TRBD2 for D (6 bases each). CDR3 size: 12 residues. V shed 4 bases and J shed 8 bases, with 11 bases lying between them. Germline CDR1 is SQVTM and CDR2 is ANQGSEA.

The chain is built from TRBV9 and TRBJ2-1; 9 positions agree with TRBD2. The germline gives CDR1 SGDLS, CDR2 YYNGEE. Trimming took 2 bases from V and 4 from J; bases not matched to a gene: 4. This CDR3 contains 15 residues. CDR3 coding DNA: TGTGCCAGCAGCGTCCACGCGGGAGGGTACAATGAGCAGTTCTTC. As protein: CASSVHAGGYNEQFF.

This chain uses TRBV7-3 with TRBJ2-3; 11 bases line up with TRBD2. The CDR3 totals 16 residues. Trimming removed 5 bases from V and 2 bases from J; junction bases left unmatched: 6. CDR1 and CDR2 from the germline V gene are SGHTA and FQGTGA. The CDR3 DNA reads TGTGCCAGCAGCCGTGGGACTAGCGGAACCACAGATACGCAGTATTTT. Encoded protein: CASSRGTSGTTDTQYF.

This clone was counted once. Other DNA sequences in this sample translate to the same CDR3. The J gene is TRBJ1-1, the V gene TRBV5-1; 8 bases align to TRBD1. Germline CDR1 and CDR2: SGHRS and YFSETQ. This CDR3 is built from 13 residues. V trimming: 4 bases; J trimming: 4 bases; junction bases outside the gene matches: 3. CDR3 sequence reads: CASSPGQGTEAFF. For the CDR3, the DNA is TGCGCCAGCAGCCCAGGACAGGGCACTGAAGCTTTCTTT.

The chain couples TRBV12-5 to TRBJ2-5, with no clear D. Trimming left V 1 base short and J 3 bases short, with 9 bases between. Germline V CDR1 and CDR2: LGHNT, FRNRAP. CDR3 size: 14 residues. The CDR3 loop is CASGLGGKEETQYF. Here the CDR3 DNA reads TGTGCTAGTGGTTTGGGGGGTAAAGAAGAGACCCAGTACTTC.

This clone was seen only once. This chain connects TRBV18 to TRBJ2-1; 8 nucleotides agree with TRBD2. With 1 base clipped from V and 14 bases from J, the junction kept 7 bases outside the gene matches. In germline, CDR1 is KGHSH, CDR2 LQKENI. CDR3 size: 13 residues. CDR3 coding DNA: TGTGCCAGCTCACCACATGAGGGGACTAGGGAGTTCTTC. It codes for CASSPHEGTREFF. The full variable domain, in which reference TRBV18 and TRBJ2-1 provide the parts outside the CDR3, is NAGVMQNPRHLVRRRGQEARLRCSPMKGHSHVYWYRQLPEEGLKFMVYLQKENIIDESGMPKERFSAEFPKEGPSILRIQQVVRGDSAAYFCASSPHEGTREFFGPGTRLTVL.

The gene calls are TRBV18 and TRBJ1-2; TRBD1 is a possible D gene (6 bases). The CDR3 has 15 residues. Germline V gene data show CDR1 as KGHSH and CDR2 as LQKENI. The V end was cut by 3 bases, the J end by 3 bases, with 14 bases between. CDR3: CASSPSRRTDYGYTF. Here the CDR3 DNA reads TGTGCCAGCTCACCCTCGCGGCGGACAGACTATGGCTACACCTTC.

This clone was seen once. Other DNA sequences in the same sample also yield this CDR3. The CDR3 region is CATSDSNYGYTF. The CDR3 bases are TGTGCCACCAGTGACTCTAACTATGGCTACACCTTC. The gene calls are TRBV24-1 and TRBJ1-2; D is undetermined. The V gene lost 4 bases and the J gene lost 0 bases, with 2 bases spanning the gap. The CDR3 spans 12 residues. Germline CDR1 is KGHDR and CDR2 is SFDVKD.

The chain recombines TRBV5-6 with TRBJ2-2, with 7 bases fitting TRBD1. The CDR3 sequence is 16 residues long. The V and J ends lost 5 bases and 7 bases, in that order; junction bases with no gene match: 14. CDR1 is SGHDT and CDR2 is YYEEEE in the germline V gene. The DNA for the CDR3 is TGTGCCAGCAGTTATCAGCCCCTTTCAGGGGGCGGGGAGCTGTTTTTT. Its protein product is CASSYQPLSGGGELFF.

The rearrangement uses TRBV18 and TRBJ2-2; possibly TRBD1 for D (6 bases). Germline loops: CDR1 KGHSH, CDR2 LQKENI. V lost 2 bases and J lost 9, with 7 bases in between. This CDR3 is built from 12 residues. The CDR3 spells CASSPRDRELFF. The CDR3 DNA sequence: TGTGCCAGCTCACCAAGGGACAGGGAGCTGTTTTTT.

The chain couples TRBV6-6 to TRBJ2-2, with TRBD2 matching over 7 bases. The CDR3 sequence is 17 residues long. The trim removed 5 bases at V and 0 bases at J, leaving 9 bases unmatched. The germline CDR1 and CDR2 sequences are MNHNY and SVGAGI (reference sequence). CDR3 coding DNA: TGTGCCAGCAGTCCGATTTTTAGCGGGCCGAACACCGGGGAGCTGTTTTTT. Protein: CASSPIFSGPNTGELFF.

This clone was seen a single time. The V gene is TRBV27, the J gene TRBJ1-2; D is unresolved. V was clipped by 4 bases and J by 4 bases, with 10 bases between them. Germline V gene sequence: CDR1 MNHEY, CDR2 SMNVEV (reference sequence). The CDR3 contains 13 residues. The CDR3 region is CASSSTEGYGYTF. CDR3 coding DNA: TGTGCCAGCAGTTCAACAGAAGGCTATGGCTACACCTTC.

This rearrangement joins TRBV4-1 to TRBJ1-5; no firm D call. Germline V gives CDR1 MGHRA, CDR2 YSYEKL. The CDR3 consists of 15 residues. V gave up 2 bases and J gave up 0 bases, with 8 bases separating them. CDR3 region: CASSQMGDSNQPQHF. The CDR3 DNA follows: TGCGCCAGCAGCCAAATGGGTGATAGCAATCAGCCCCAGCATTTT.

The chain recombines TRBV6-6 with TRBJ2-7, with D tentatively TRBD1 or TRBD2 (5 bases each). V lost 4 bases, J lost 9 bases, and 10 bases lay in between. CDR1 and CDR2 (germline): MNHNY, SVGAGI (reference sequence). CDR3 length: 11 residues. CDR3 in DNA: TGTGCCAGCAGTTCAAGGGACGCGCAGTACTTC. Its translation: CASSSRDAQYF.

V gene TRBV7-2 combines with J gene TRBJ1-2, with a tentative D call TRBD1 (5 bases). Germline V gene data show CDR1 as SGHTA and CDR2 as FQGNSA. Trimming left V 5 bases short and J 3 bases short, with 13 bases between. The CDR3 spans 14 residues. The CDR3 protein is CASSLDRGHYGYTF. As DNA, the CDR3 is TGTGCCAGCAGCCTTGACAGAGGTCACTATGGCTACACCTTC.

On this clone itself: A junction end diverges from the germline sequence, so it may reflect a read error. This chain connects TRBV7-7 to TRBJ2-1; 8 bases match TRBD2. Germline V gene sequence: CDR1 SSHAT, CDR2 FNYEAQ (reference sequence). This CDR3 has 17 amino acids. The CDR3 bases are TGTGCTAGCAGCTTAGCGTTAGCGGGGAGCTCCTACAATGAGCAGTTCTTC. It specifies CASSLALAGSSYNEQFF.

The chain carries TRBV7-2 and TRBJ1-5, with D unresolved. The germline V gene has CDR1 SGHTA and CDR2 FQGNSA. The CDR3 totals 15 residues. The V and J ends lost 5 bases and 1 base respectively, with 12 bases between them. The CDR3 nucleotides read TGTGCCAGCAGCCCGCGCTTAGGGAGCAATCAGCCCCAGCATTTT. It translates to CASSPRLGSNQPQHF.

The chain combines TRBV4-2 with TRBJ2-1; 8 bases are a match to TRBD2. J was trimmed by 8 bases and V by 1 base; bases with no gene match: 10. The V gene's germline CDR1 is LGHNA and CDR2 YNFKEQ. The length of the CDR3 is 16 residues. The CDR3 region is CASSQGRGVPFDEQFF. The CDR3 nucleotides read TGTGCCAGCAGCCAAGGGCGGGGGGTCCCCTTCGATGAGCAGTTCTTC.

The gene calls are TRBV6-2 or TRBV6-3 and TRBJ1-6, with D possibly matching TRBD1 (5 bases). The germline gives CDR1 MNHEY, CDR2 SVGEGT. V was trimmed by 0 bases and J by 7 bases, leaving 10 bases between them. The CDR3 covers 15 residues. The CDR3 DNA follows: TGTGCCAGCAGTTACTCGGACATCCAGAATTCACCCCTCCACTTT. It codes for CASSYSDIQNSPLHF.

The CDR3 is CASSQDLHSEQFF. The CDR3 nucleotides are TGTGCCAGCAGCCAAGATCTGCACAGCGAGCAGTTCTTC. V and J are TRBV3-1 (or the pseudogene TRBV3-2) and TRBJ2-1, with unresolved D. The CDR3 spans 13 residues. The germline V gene has CDR1 LGHDT and CDR2 YNNKEL (reference sequence). The germline V and J ends were trimmed by 0 bases and 10 bases, with 10 bases remaining between them.

The rearrangement joins TRBV12-5 to TRBJ2-5; 7 bases line up with TRBD1. Germline CDR1 and CDR2: LGHNT and FRNRAP. The CDR3 covers 12 residues. J was trimmed by 5 bases and V by 8 bases; bases with no gene match: 5. CDR3 loop: CASKKQGETQYF. CDR3 DNA sequence: TGTGCTAGTAAGAAACAGGGGGAGACCCAGTACTTC.

This rearrangement joins TRBV3-1 (or the pseudogene TRBV3-2) to TRBJ2-5, with 7 bases matching TRBD2. Germline lookup yields CDR1 LGHDT and CDR2 YNNKEL (reference sequence). CDR3 length: 13 amino acids. V shed 4 bases, J shed 5 bases, and the junction held 4 bases outside the gene matches. This CDR3 reads CASSLAGVETQYF. CDR3 sequence (DNA): TGTGCCAGCAGCCTTGCGGGGGTGGAGACCCAGTACTTC.

In its sample, this clone was seen once. The chain is built from TRBV11-2 and TRBJ2-3; no reliable D call. CDR3 length equals 15 residues. Per germline, CDR1 SGHAT and CDR2 FQNNGV. Trimming removed 1 base at V and 1 base at J, with 9 bases between. The CDR3 DNA reads as TGTGCCAGCAGCTTAGTGGGCCAGGGCACAGATACGCAGTATTTT. As protein: CASSLVGQGTDTQYF. Combining the CDR3 with reference TRBV11-2 and TRBJ2-3 gives the whole variable domain EAGVAQSPRYKIIEKRQSVAFWCNPISGHATLYWYQQILGQGPKLLIQFQNNGVVDDSQLPKDRFSAERLKGVDSTLKIQPAKLEDSAVYLCASSLVGQGTDTQYFGPGTRLTVL.

The CDR3: CASSIGQGTRTEAFF. The DNA of the CDR3 is TGTGCCAGTAGTATTGGACAGGGAACGCGAACTGAAGCTTTCTTT. The chain combines TRBV19 with TRBJ1-1; 8 nucleotides agree with TRBD1. V lost 3 bases to trimming and J lost 5 bases; unmatched junction nucleotides: 8. This CDR3 has 15 residues. From germline, CDR1 is LNHDA and CDR2 SQIVND (reference sequence).

The chain recombines TRBV6-2 or TRBV6-3 with TRBJ1-5; D ambiguous. Germline V CDR1 and CDR2: MNHEY, SVGEGT. CDR3 length: 12 amino acids. V shed 7 bases and J shed 4 bases, with 8 bases lying between them. CDR3: CASTPGNQPQHF. The CDR3 region has the DNA TGTGCCAGCACCCCTGGGAATCAGCCCCAGCATTTT.